Each of the 17 T cell receptor beta chains below was sequenced from the same sample in a study of cytomegalovirus exposure and HLA in healthy donors. Vbeta (60) and Jbeta (13) primers were used in the PCR. Libraries were prepared by immunoSEQ multiplex PCR; TCRdb keeps only in-frame clonotypes and omits some of them. The sample yields 150,000 to 200,000 clones, less than 90% seen once. Sequencing was carried out using PBMCs. These receptors came from a man aged 45 to 65 in good health and CMV-seropositive.

The chain couples TRBV11-3 to TRBJ2-5; 9 bases line up with TRBD1. The CDR3 is made up of 14 amino acids. After removal of 5 bases from V and 4 bases from J, the junction contained 5 bases not matched to a gene. Looked up from germline, CDR1 is SGHNT and CDR2 is YENEEA. CDR3 sequence reads: CASSRSTGGETQYF. CDR3 in DNA: TGTGCCAGCAGCCGCTCGACAGGGGGAGAGACCCAGTACTTC.

The rearrangement joins TRBV28 to TRBJ2-3, with 7 bases lining up with TRBD2. The CDR3 runs to 17 residues. Germline trimming cut 2 bases from V and 6 bases from J; bases unmatched to any gene: 14. Germline V gene lookup returns CDR1 MDHEN and CDR2 SYDVKM. The CDR3, as DNA: TGTGCCAGCAGTTTAGGAGCTGCGGCGGGAGCCCCGGATACGCAGTATTTT. It encodes CASSLGAAAGAPDTQYF.

The table lists this clone with a count of one. This chain joins TRBV11-2 and TRBJ2-7; D not certain. Germline values: CDR1 SGHAT, CDR2 FQNNGV. V was trimmed by 3 bases and J by 2 bases, leaving 5 bases between them. CDR3 length: 12 residues. CDR3 sequence reads: CASSFSAYEQYF. The CDR3 DNA reads as TGTGCCAGCAGCTTTTCTGCCTACGAGCAGTACTTC.

This clone is a singleton in its sample. The chain joins TRBV5-4 to TRBJ1-1; possible D gene TRBD1, 5 bases. The V gene's germline CDR1 is SGHNT and CDR2 YYREEE (reference sequence). Trimming left V 0 bases short and J 0 bases short, with 9 bases between. The CDR3 length is 15 residues. The CDR3 DNA reads as TGTGCCAGCAGCTTGGGGGGCGGGGTGAACACTGAAGCTTTCTTT. This translates into CASSLGGGVNTEAFF.

The table lists this clone with a few counts. This chain uses TRBV5-1 with TRBJ2-7, with 8 bases aligning to TRBD1. V shed 5 bases, J shed 0 bases, and the junction held 7 bases outside the gene matches. This CDR3 is 15 amino acids long. Germline loops: CDR1 SGHRS, CDR2 YFSETQ. DNA for the CDR3: TGCGCCAGCAGGGACACACAGGGGGACTCCTACGAGCAGTACTTC. This codes for CASRDTQGDSYEQYF.

The chain couples TRBV28 to TRBJ1-1, with 8 bases aligning to TRBD1. V dropped 8 bases and J dropped 5; count of bases not matched to a gene: 10. CDR1 MDHEN and CDR2 SYDVKM come from the germline V gene. The CDR3 is 14 amino acids. CDR3: CASLPAGGRTEAFF. The CDR3 nucleotides are TGTGCCAGCCTGCCCGCAGGGGGCCGAACTGAAGCTTTCTTT.

This clone was detected only once. The V gene is TRBV6-6, the J gene TRBJ1-5; tentative D call: TRBD1 (5 bases). The CDR3 has 14 residues. Germline values: CDR1 MNHNY, CDR2 SVGAGI (reference sequence). Trimming cost V 6 bases and J 7 bases, with 16 bases left between them. The chain's CDR3 is CASRDGTGSQPQHF. CDR3 nucleotides: TGTGCCAGCAGAGACGGGACTGGCAGCCAGCCCCAGCATTTT.

The rearrangement uses TRBV5-4 and TRBJ2-7, with a weak D call TRBD2 (6 bases). The CDR3 spans 14 residues. Germline V gives CDR1 SGHNT, CDR2 YYREEE (reference sequence). V lost 5 bases, J lost 3 bases, and 15 bases lay in between. The CDR3 coding sequence is TGTGCCAGCAGTTCTGCGGGACTGAGCTACGAGCAGTACTTC. Protein product: CASSSAGLSYEQYF.

This sequence joins TRBV5-6 and TRBJ1-2, with 11 bases lining up with TRBD1. Trimming cost V 5 bases and J 4 bases; bases outside gene matches: 4. CDR1 is SGHDT and CDR2 is YYEEEE in the germline V gene. This CDR3 contains 14 residues. This CDR3 is CASSKGTGGYGYTF. DNA of the CDR3: TGTGCCAGCAGTAAGGGGACAGGGGGCTATGGCTACACCTTC.

This clone was counted only a few times. V gene TRBV5-6 combines with J gene TRBJ2-5; 8 nucleotides align to TRBD1. Germline V gene data show CDR1 as SGHDT and CDR2 as YYEEEE. The trim removed 1 base at V and 5 bases at J, leaving 4 bases unmatched. This CDR3 is built from 14 residues. The CDR3 bases are TGTGCCAGCAGCTTGTCAGGGGGCGGGGAGACCCAGTACTTC. This translates into CASSLSGGGETQYF.

The V gene is TRBV4-1, the J gene TRBJ1-1; possibly TRBD1 for D (5 bases). CDR3 length: 15 residues. V lost 3 bases to trimming and J lost 0 bases, with 11 bases between them. Looked up from germline, CDR1 is MGHRA and CDR2 is YSYEKL. The CDR3 DNA sequence: TGCGCCAGCAGCCAGGGGGGGATCTTGAACACTGAAGCTTTCTTT. It encodes CASSQGGILNTEAFF.

The chain carries TRBV5-1 and TRBJ2-3; 7 bases are a match to TRBD1. With 5 bases clipped from V and 0 bases from J, the junction kept 3 bases outside the gene matches. This CDR3 region has 14 residues. Germline V gives CDR1 SGHRS, CDR2 YFSETQ. CDR3 nucleotide sequence: TGCGCCAGCAGTACGGGACAGAGCACAGATACGCAGTATTTT. As protein: CASSTGQSTDTQYF.

CDR3 in amino acids: CASSTQQTGDNEKLFF. In DNA form, the CDR3 reads TGTGCCAGCAGCACCCAGCAGACAGGCGATAATGAAAAACTGTTTTTT. J is TRBJ1-4 and V is TRBV9; tentatively, D is TRBD1 (6 bases). The V and J ends lost 4 bases and 4 bases respectively, with 17 bases between them. Germline loops: CDR1 SGDLS, CDR2 YYNGEE. The CDR3 loop spans 16 amino acids.

This chain links TRBV29-1 with TRBJ2-3, with TRBD1 identical over 7 bases. The CDR3 contains 15 residues. In germline, CDR1 is SQVTM, CDR2 ANQGSEA. The V and J ends lost 8 bases and 1 base, in that order; junction bases with no gene match: 12. The CDR3 loop reads CSTGTGDEGTDTQYF. CDR3 DNA sequence: TGCAGCACAGGCACAGGGGACGAGGGCACAGATACGCAGTATTTT.

V and J are TRBV10-3 and TRBJ1-1; no clear D gene. V was trimmed by 0 bases and J by 0 bases, leaving 14 bases between them. Germline V lookup: CDR1 ENHRY, CDR2 SYGVKD. The CDR3 totals 17 residues. As DNA, the CDR3 is TGTGCCATCAGTGAGTCGATCTCCCCCCAGATGAACACTGAAGCTTTCTTT. It translates to CAISESISPQMNTEAFF.

The sample holds a few counts of this clone. The gene calls are TRBV6-1 and TRBJ2-1; 7 nucleotides agree with TRBD1. The J segment lost 6 bases and the V segment lost 6 bases, leaving 8 bases of the junction unmatched. This CDR3 comprises 14 residues. Germline V gives CDR1 MNHNS, CDR2 SASEGT. CDR3 DNA sequence: TGTGCCAGCAGCTTGACAGGGACCATCAATGAGCAGTTCTTC. This translates into CASSLTGTINEQFF.

The chain employs TRBV9 and TRBJ2-7; 12 nucleotides line up with TRBD1. The CDR3 has 16 residues. CDR1 and CDR2 (germline): SGDLS, YYNGEE. The junction had 8 bases not matched to a gene; V was cut back by 3 bases and J by 4 bases. Here the CDR3 DNA reads TGTGCCAGCAGCGCACACGGGACAGGGGGCTTATACGAGCAGTACTTC. It is translated as CASSAHGTGGLYEQYF.